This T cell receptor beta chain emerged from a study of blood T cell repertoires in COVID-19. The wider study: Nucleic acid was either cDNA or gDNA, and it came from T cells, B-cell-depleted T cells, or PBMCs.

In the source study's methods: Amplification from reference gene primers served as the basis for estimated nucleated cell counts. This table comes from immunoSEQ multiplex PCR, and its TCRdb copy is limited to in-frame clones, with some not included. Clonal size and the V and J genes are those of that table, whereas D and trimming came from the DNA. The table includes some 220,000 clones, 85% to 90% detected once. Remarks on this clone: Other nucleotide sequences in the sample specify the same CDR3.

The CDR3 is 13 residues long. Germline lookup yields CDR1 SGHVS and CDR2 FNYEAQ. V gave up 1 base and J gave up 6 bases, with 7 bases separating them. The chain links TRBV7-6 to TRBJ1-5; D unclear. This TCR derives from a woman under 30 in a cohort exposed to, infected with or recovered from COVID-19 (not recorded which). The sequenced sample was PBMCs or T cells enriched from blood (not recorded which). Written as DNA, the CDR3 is TGTGCCAGCAGCTTAGGAGGTATTCAGCCCCAGCATTTT. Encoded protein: CASSLGGIQPQHF.